This T cell receptor beta chain is from a study of CD8 T cells in ankylosing spondylitis. Study-level results: The study looked at matched synovial fluid samples from ankylosing spondylitis patients. Disease-linked clones were reported to be significantly enriched there. Blood from ankylosing spondylitis patients appeared to carry a characteristic roughly eight-variant TCR beta motif. Reports of some motif variants in reactive arthritis synovial fluid and blood predate this one.

Only a few counts were recorded for this clonotype. As yet, its antigen is unknown. Trimming removed 0 bases from V and 5 bases from J; junction bases left unmatched: 9. This CDR3 contains 16 residues. TCRdb used MiXCR to reprocess the 5' RACE reads, holding one entry per CDR3 protein. The table includes about 140,000 distinct CDR3 sequences, about 32% detected once. Input material: synovial fluid, either unsorted or a sorted T cell fraction (not recorded which). The source is a male donor with ankylosing spondylitis. V usage is TRBV12-3 or TRBV12-4 and J usage is TRBJ2-7, with 8 bases lining up with TRBD1. CDR3 DNA sequence: TGTGCCAGCAGTTTAGCGGGCAGGGGGCGCGGGAACGAGCAGTACTTC. This encodes CASSLAGRGRGNEQYF.